Listed here are 16 T cell receptor beta chains from one sample, sequenced in a study of blood T cell repertoires in COVID-19. TCRdb's table, derived via immunoSEQ multiplex PCR, lists solely in-frame clones and lacks some. The sample lists about 48,000 clones; about 84% were seen once. Specimen: peripheral blood. These receptors were collected from a woman between 55 and 75 years old with acute or convalescent COVID-19.

J is TRBJ1-5 and V is TRBV5-6; a weak D match, TRBD1 (5 bases). CDR1 SGHDT and CDR2 YYEEEE come from the germline V gene. V shed 0 bases and J shed 10 bases, with 14 bases lying between them. This CDR3 is 14 amino acids long. CDR3 nucleotide sequence: TGTGCCAGCAGCTTGGCGGCAGGGTCCAGTCCCCAGCATTTT. This encodes CASSLAAGSSPQHF.

This sequence joins TRBV5-1 and TRBJ2-7; D unresolved. The CDR3 length is 12 residues. V was cut by 4 bases and J by 2 bases, with 7 bases left in between. The germline V gene encodes CDR1 SGHRS and CDR2 YFSETQ. CDR3 in DNA: TGCGCCAGCAGCGAAACAACCTACGAGCAGTACTTC. Translating it yields CASSETTYEQYF.

The rearrangement uses TRBV7-3 and TRBJ1-1; TRBD1 might be the D (5 bases). The V end lost 0 bases, the J end lost 4 bases, and 6 bases lay between the germline ends. Germline CDR1 is SGHTA and CDR2 is FQGTGA. The CDR3 is 13 amino acids. The CDR3 DNA sequence: TGTGCCAGCAGCTTAACAGGGGTCACTGAAGCTTTCTTT. Translation gives CASSLTGVTEAFF.

There are a few counts of this clone. This chain connects TRBV10-3 to TRBJ2-7; 9 positions agree with TRBD1. The CDR3 length is 15 residues. The V gene end was trimmed by 4 bases and the J gene end by 6 bases; junction bases not matched to a gene: 10. CDR1 is ENHRY and CDR2 is SYGVKD in the germline V gene. The CDR3 spells CAISASPGQGIEQYF. For the CDR3, the DNA is TGTGCCATCAGTGCCAGCCCGGGACAGGGCATCGAGCAGTACTTC.

The rearrangement uses TRBV5-8 and TRBJ2-3; the D is unclear. V dropped 4 bases and J dropped 1 base, with 7 bases sitting between them. The CDR3 contains 13 residues. The V gene's germline CDR1 is SGHTS and CDR2 YDEGEE. CDR3 amino acids: CASSLSGTDTQYF. CDR3 nucleotides: TGTGCCAGCAGCCTGAGTGGCACAGATACGCAGTATTTT.

With regard to this clone: Other DNA sequences in the same sample also yield this CDR3. This sequence joins TRBV20-1 and TRBJ1-1, with a tentative D call TRBD1 (6 bases). The CDR3 is 11 amino acids. Germline assignment: CDR1 DFQATT and CDR2 SNEGSKA (reference sequence). V lost 4 bases and J 4 bases, leaving 7 bases between the germline ends. In nucleotides, the CDR3 is TGCAGTGCTACCAGGGGCACTGAAGCTTTCTTT. Its protein is CSATRGTEAFF.

The gene calls are TRBV6-5 and TRBJ2-2; D remains ambiguous. The CDR3 runs 15 residues. Germline CDR1 and CDR2: MNHEY and SVGAGI. Trimming pared 2 bases from V and 5 bases from J, leaving 12 bases between. As DNA, the CDR3 is TGTGCCAGCAGTTACAAGGAGAGTGGTACCGGGGAGCTGTTTTTT. It yields the protein CASSYKESGTGELFF.

The chain links TRBV6-6 to TRBJ1-2; a possible D gene is TRBD1 (5 bases). The germline V gene encodes CDR1 MNHNY and CDR2 SVGAGI (reference sequence). The length of the CDR3 is 13 residues. Between the trimmed V and J ends, which lost 2 bases and 4 bases, there was a span of 8 bases. This chain's CDR3 is CASSYGRGYGYTF. As DNA, the CDR3 is TGTGCCAGCAGTTACGGGAGGGGCTATGGCTACACCTTC.

For the CDR3, the DNA is TGTGCCAGCAGAAAGGGACAGGGGGGCGAGCAGTACTTC. Translated: CASRKGQGGEQYF. J is TRBJ2-7 and V is TRBV6-5; TRBD1 matches at 11 bases. Per the germline V gene, CDR1 is MNHEY and CDR2 is SVGAGI. This CDR3 is built from 13 residues. V shed 6 bases, J shed 6 bases, and the junction held 4 bases outside the gene matches.

This chain joins TRBV15 and TRBJ2-1, with 8 nucleotides matching TRBD2. Germline lookup yields CDR1 LNHNV and CDR2 YYDKDF (reference sequence). The CDR3 covers 15 residues. V was pared by 9 bases and J by 8 bases, with 15 bases of the junction left unmatched. CDR3: CATSRIAGMGDEQFF. In DNA form, the CDR3 reads TGTGCCACGTCCCGTATAGCGGGAATGGGCGATGAGCAGTTCTTC.

This chain uses TRBV7-8 with TRBJ2-5; 10 nucleotides line up with TRBD1. V gave up 5 bases and J gave up 1 base; unmatched junction bases: 13. Germline CDR1 SGHVS, CDR2 FQNEAQ. The CDR3 has 18 residues. CDR3 in DNA: TGTGCCAGCAGCCTGGGACAGGGGAGAGGGGGAGGCCAAGAGACCCAGTACTTC. Amino acids: CASSLGQGRGGGQETQYF.

The chain combines TRBV19 with TRBJ1-1; 9 positions match TRBD1. After removal of 10 bases from V and 1 base from J, the junction contained 7 bases not matched to a gene. The CDR3 runs 14 residues. Germline V gene lookup returns CDR1 LNHDA and CDR2 SQIVND (reference sequence). The CDR3 is CATGQGLGNTEAFF. The CDR3 DNA reads TGTGCCACCGGACAGGGGTTGGGGAACACTGAAGCTTTCTTT.

This chain joins TRBV2 and TRBJ2-4; TRBD2 matches 8 bases. Germline CDR1 and CDR2: SNHLY and FYNNEI. After removal of 2 bases from V and 7 bases from J, the junction contained 1 base not matched to a gene. There are 13 residues in the CDR3. The CDR3 bases are TGTGCCAGCAGTGAAAGGACTAGCAACATTCAGTACTTC. This translates into CASSERTSNIQYF.

This clone was detected only once. The rearrangement uses TRBV18 and TRBJ2-2, with D tentatively TRBD2 (5 bases). From germline, CDR1 is KGHSH and CDR2 LQKENI. The CDR3 consists of 14 residues. The V and J ends lost 3 bases and 4 bases respectively, with 9 bases between them. CDR3 protein: CASSPASLTGELFF. The CDR3 nucleotides read TGTGCCAGCTCACCGGCTAGCCTCACCGGGGAGCTGTTTTTT.

The V call is TRBV11-3, the J call TRBJ1-1; the D gene is possibly TRBD1 (5 bases). The CDR3 loop spans 13 amino acids. V dropped 3 bases and J dropped 11 bases, with 16 bases sitting between them. Germline-derived CDR1 and CDR2 are SGHNT and YENEEA. The CDR3 spells CASSFASGAVAFF. The CDR3 DNA follows: TGTGCCAGCAGCTTTGCGTCTGGGGCCGTGGCTTTCTTT.

The gene calls are TRBV4-1 and TRBJ2-2; maybe TRBD2 (5 bases). The germline V and J ends were trimmed by 4 bases and 0 bases, with 9 bases remaining between them. The CDR3 has 15 amino acids. Germline CDR1 and CDR2: MGHRA and YSYEKL. CDR3 region: CASSLREANTGELFF. The CDR3 nucleotides are TGCGCCAGCAGCCTCCGGGAAGCGAACACCGGGGAGCTGTTTTTT.